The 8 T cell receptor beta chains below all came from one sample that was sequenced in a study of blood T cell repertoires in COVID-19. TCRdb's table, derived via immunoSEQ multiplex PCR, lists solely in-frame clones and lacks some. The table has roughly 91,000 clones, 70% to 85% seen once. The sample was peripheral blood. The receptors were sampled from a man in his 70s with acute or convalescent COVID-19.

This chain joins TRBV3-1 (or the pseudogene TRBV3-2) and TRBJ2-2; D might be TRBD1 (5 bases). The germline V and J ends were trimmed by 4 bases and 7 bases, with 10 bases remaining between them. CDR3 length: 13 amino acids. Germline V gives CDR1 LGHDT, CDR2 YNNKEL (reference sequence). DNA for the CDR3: TGTGCCAGCAGCCCAAGGGGAAGCGGGGAGCTGTTTTTT. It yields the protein CASSPRGSGELFF.

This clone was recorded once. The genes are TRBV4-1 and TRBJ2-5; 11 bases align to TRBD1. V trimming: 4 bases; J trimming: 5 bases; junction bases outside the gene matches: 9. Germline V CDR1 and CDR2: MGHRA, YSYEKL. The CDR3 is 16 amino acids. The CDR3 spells CASSPGQGALGETQYF. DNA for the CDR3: TGCGCCAGCAGCCCTGGACAGGGGGCGCTAGGGGAGACCCAGTACTTC.

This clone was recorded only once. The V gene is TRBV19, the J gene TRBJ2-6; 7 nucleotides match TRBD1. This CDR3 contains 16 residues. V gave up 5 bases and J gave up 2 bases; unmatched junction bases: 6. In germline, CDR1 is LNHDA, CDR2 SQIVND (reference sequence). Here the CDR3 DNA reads TGTGCCAGTAGTCCACGGACAGGAACTGGGGCCAACGTCCTGACTTTC. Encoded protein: CASSPRTGTGANVLTF.

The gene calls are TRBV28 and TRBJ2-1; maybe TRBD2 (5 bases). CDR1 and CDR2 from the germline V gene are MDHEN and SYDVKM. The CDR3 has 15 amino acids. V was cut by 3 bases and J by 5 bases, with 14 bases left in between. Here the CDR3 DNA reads TGTGCCAGCAGTTTCGGTCTAGCTAGGAACAATGAGCAGTTCTTC. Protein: CASSFGLARNNEQFF.

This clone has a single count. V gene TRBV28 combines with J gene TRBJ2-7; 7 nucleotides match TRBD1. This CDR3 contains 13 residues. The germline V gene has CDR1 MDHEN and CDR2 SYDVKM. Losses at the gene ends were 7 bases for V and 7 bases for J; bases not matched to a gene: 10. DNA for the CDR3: TGTGCCAGCAACCACCGGACAGGTCGGGAGCAGTACTTC. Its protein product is CASNHRTGREQYF.

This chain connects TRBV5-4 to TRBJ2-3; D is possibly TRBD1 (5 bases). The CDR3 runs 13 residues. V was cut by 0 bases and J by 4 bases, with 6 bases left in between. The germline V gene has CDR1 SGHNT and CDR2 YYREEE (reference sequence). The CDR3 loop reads CASSLAGSDTQYF. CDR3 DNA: TGTGCCAGCAGCTTGGCAGGGTCAGATACGCAGTATTTT.

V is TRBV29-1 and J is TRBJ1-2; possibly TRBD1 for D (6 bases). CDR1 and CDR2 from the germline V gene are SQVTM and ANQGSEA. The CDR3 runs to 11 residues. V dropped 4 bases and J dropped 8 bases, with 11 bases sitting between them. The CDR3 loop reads CSVAGAEGYTF. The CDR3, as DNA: TGCAGCGTTGCAGGGGCTGAGGGCTACACCTTC.

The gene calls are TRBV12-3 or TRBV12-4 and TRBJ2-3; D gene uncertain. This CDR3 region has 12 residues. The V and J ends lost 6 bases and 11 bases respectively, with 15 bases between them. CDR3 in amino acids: CASSPTLVKQYF. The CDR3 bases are TGTGCCAGCAGCCCTACCCTGGTGAAGCAGTATTTT.